This TCR beta chain was identified in a study of cytomegalovirus exposure and HLA in healthy donors. Whole-study context: Genotyping of roughly 400 donors showed that 65% to 90% belonged to the Caucasian-associated ancestry cluster. Notes on the study in general: Associated with cytomegalovirus, according to the listing, were around 160 TCR beta chains.

The PCR used 60 Vbeta and 13 Jbeta primers. Repertoires were generated with immunoSEQ multiplex PCR, while TCRdb's copy carries only in-frame clones and drops some. The table has some 170,000 clones, roughly 79% seen once; the top ten hold about 9.7%. Concerning this clone itself: Its matching antigen is unknown.

The germline CDR1 and CDR2 sequences are LNHDA and SQIVND (reference sequence). With 2 bases removed from V and 7 bases from J, the gap between germline ends came to 5 bases. The CDR3 is 11 residues long. This sequence joins TRBV19 and TRBJ1-2; D gene unclear. Sequencing was carried out using PBMCs. The TCR comes from a man between 18 and 29 years old in good health and CMV-seropositive. The CDR3 region has the DNA TGTGCCAGTAGTATAAGCGGTGGCTACACCTTC. Translation: CASSISGGYTF.